The 15 T cell receptor beta chains reported below all come from one sample, sequenced in a study of blood T cell repertoires in COVID-19. Assay: immunoSEQ multiplex PCR; the TCRdb copy retains only in-frame clones and omits some. The sample shows about 200,000 clones, around four fifths of them seen only once. The sample taken for sequencing was peripheral blood. The receptors derive from a human donor with acute or convalescent COVID-19. The donor label of this sample is uncertain.

The rearrangement links TRBV25-1 to TRBJ1-3; 7 bases are shared with TRBD1. The CDR3 consists of 14 residues. V gave up 6 bases and J gave up 4 bases; unmatched junction bases: 6. Germline V gene data show CDR1 as MGHDK and CDR2 as SYGVNS. The CDR3 spells CASRRGGGGNTIYF. DNA of the CDR3: TGTGCCAGCAGGAGAGGGGGCGGAGGAAACACCATATATTTT.

V usage is TRBV29-1 and J usage is TRBJ2-5; 8 positions agree with TRBD1. Per the germline V gene, CDR1 is SQVTM and CDR2 is ANQGSEA. The CDR3 spans 13 residues. The trim removed 6 bases at V and 4 bases at J, leaving 7 bases unmatched. The CDR3 DNA sequence: TGCAGCGTCCAGTTAGACAGGGGAGAGACCCAGTACTTC. It yields the protein CSVQLDRGETQYF.

This clone was counted a few times. The chain carries TRBV5-1 and TRBJ2-1; 11 bases agree with TRBD1. This CDR3 comprises 14 residues. Trimming took 7 bases from V and 6 from J; bases not matched to a gene: 6. Germline V lookup: CDR1 SGHRS, CDR2 YFSETQ. CDR3 amino acids: CASFPGQGVNEQFF. The DNA of the CDR3 is TGCGCCAGCTTTCCGGGACAGGGGGTCAATGAGCAGTTCTTC.

This clone was observed at least ten times. Other DNA sequences in this sample translate to the same CDR3. The rearrangement links TRBV6-5 to TRBJ2-7, with a weak D call TRBD2 (6 bases). The V end was cut by 6 bases, the J end by 7 bases, with 10 bases between. The CDR3 is made up of 11 amino acids. Germline V CDR1 and CDR2: MNHEY, SVGAGI. CDR3 sequence reads: CASRGTGEQYF. In DNA form, the CDR3 reads TGTGCCAGCAGGGGGACTGGTGAGCAGTACTTC.

The chain is built from TRBV29-1 and TRBJ1-1; 7 nucleotides match TRBD1. The germline V gene has CDR1 SQVTM and CDR2 ANQGSEA. With 6 bases clipped from V and 5 bases from J, the junction kept 3 bases outside the gene matches. The CDR3 runs 11 residues. CDR3 coding DNA: TGCAGCGTCAACAGGGGTACTGAAGCTTTCTTT. Translation gives CSVNRGTEAFF.

The V gene is TRBV7-7, the J gene TRBJ2-5; 12 bases agree with TRBD1. This CDR3 is built from 15 residues. With V trimmed by 4 bases and J by 5 bases, 5 bases remained unmatched. Per the germline V gene, CDR1 is SSHAT and CDR2 is FNYEAQ (reference sequence). The CDR3 nucleotides read TGTGCCAGCAGCTCCGGGACAGGGGGCGGCGAGACCCAGTACTTC. The encoded protein is CASSSGTGGGETQYF.

The rearrangement uses TRBV5-1 and TRBJ2-7; TRBD2 agrees at 10 bases. Germline V gene lookup returns CDR1 SGHRS and CDR2 YFSETQ. The CDR3 contains 17 residues. V trimming: 1 base; J trimming: 1 base; junction bases outside the gene matches: 8. The CDR3 is CASSLSLAGGLSYEQYF. DNA for the CDR3: TGCGCCAGCAGCTTGTCGTTAGCGGGAGGACTTTCCTACGAGCAGTACTTC.

V gene TRBV27 combines with J gene TRBJ2-1; 11 bases agree with TRBD2. Trimming took 2 bases from V and 6 from J; bases not matched to a gene: 6. Germline-derived CDR1 and CDR2 are MNHEY and SMNVEV (reference sequence). The CDR3 spans 16 residues. The DNA of the CDR3 is TGTGCCAGCAGTTTAAGGGGGCTAGCGGGAGGCAATGAGCAGTTCTTC. Residues: CASSLRGLAGGNEQFF.

The chain combines TRBV29-1 with TRBJ2-3; TRBD2 matches at 9 bases. Germline V gene data show CDR1 as SQVTM and CDR2 as ANQGSEA. After removal of 7 bases from V and 0 bases from J, the junction contained 5 bases not matched to a gene. The CDR3 consists of 14 residues. The CDR3 sequence: CSGGSGRSTDTQYF. The DNA for the CDR3 is TGCAGCGGGGGTAGCGGGAGAAGCACAGATACGCAGTATTTT.

This clone was seen a handful of times. The V call is TRBV28, the J call TRBJ1-1; unclear D gene. Germline V gene sequence: CDR1 MDHEN, CDR2 SYDVKM. This CDR3 is built from 14 residues. V was shortened by 3 bases and J by 3 bases, with 11 bases between the two germline ends. CDR3 sequence: CASSLRGRHTEAFF. DNA for the CDR3: TGTGCCAGCAGTTTGCGGGGTCGGCACACTGAAGCTTTCTTT.

The J gene is TRBJ1-2, the V gene TRBV7-9, with 7 bases fitting TRBD1. J was trimmed by 2 bases and V by 2 bases; bases with no gene match: 5. This CDR3 comprises 15 residues. Germline CDR1 SEHNR, CDR2 FQNEAQ (reference sequence). In DNA, the CDR3 is TGTGCCAGCAGCTTAATGGAACAGGGGAACTATGGCTACACCTTC. It codes for CASSLMEQGNYGYTF.

Only a few counts were recorded for this clone. The rearrangement joins TRBV2 to TRBJ2-7; 7 bases are a match to TRBD2. Germline loops: CDR1 SNHLY, CDR2 FYNNEI. This CDR3 has 14 residues. The junction had 10 bases not matched to a gene; V was cut back by 7 bases and J by 4 bases. The CDR3 sequence: CASKPGGSWYEQYF. CDR3 bases: TGTGCCAGCAAACCCGGGGGGAGTTGGTACGAGCAGTACTTC.

This clone was counted once. J is TRBJ1-2 and V is TRBV2; 9 bases map to TRBD1. CDR1 is SNHLY, CDR2 FYNNEI, per germline. Trimming removed 5 bases from V and 2 bases from J; junction bases left unmatched: 3. The CDR3 is made up of 14 amino acids. The CDR3 region is CASSLGQGNYGYTF. The CDR3 DNA sequence: TGTGCCAGCAGTTTAGGACAGGGGAACTATGGCTACACCTTC.

The chain uses TRBV10-3 and TRBJ2-6, with D possibly being TRBD1 (7 bases). V was trimmed by 7 bases and J by 0 bases, leaving 19 bases between them. The V gene's germline CDR1 is ENHRY and CDR2 SYGVKD. The CDR3 has 18 residues. The CDR3 nucleotides read TGTGCCATCAATAAAAATTGGCAGGGGGGCTCTGGGGCCAACGTCCTGACTTTC. Its translation is CAINKNWQGGSGANVLTF.

This clone was seen only once. This chain uses TRBV27 with TRBJ1-1; the D is unclear. This CDR3 contains 15 residues. CDR1 is MNHEY, CDR2 SMNVEV, per germline (reference sequence). Between the trimmed V and J ends, which lost 4 bases and 0 bases, there was a span of 12 bases. The CDR3 spells CASSSRQLMNTEAFF. CDR3 DNA sequence: TGTGCCAGCAGTTCGAGACAACTCATGAACACTGAAGCTTTCTTT.